This paragraph covers one T cell receptor beta chain sequence. The antigen is not known. TCRdb reprocessed the RT-PCR reads with MiXCR, giving one entry per CDR3 protein. The sample contains 150,000 to 200,000 distinct CDR3 sequences, roughly a tenth of which appear only once. This sample stems from a study of response to subunit inactivated influenza vaccine. General study points: Each seasonal influenza vaccination, the authors suggested, recruits few new T cells.

Sequences were derived from non-naive T cells sorted from PBMCs, sampled roughly 6 weeks after vaccination. The receptor comes from a man aged 50 to 60 who received an inactivated influenza vaccine.

CDR3 nucleotides: TGCGCCAGCAGCTCTCGCGGTCGGTCCCCCGGGACGTCTTATAACACTGAAGCTTTCTTT. It encodes CASSSRGRSPGTSYNTEAFF. The genes are TRBV5-1 and TRBJ1-1; the D gene is possibly TRBD1 (5 bases). Trimming removed 3 bases from V and 2 bases from J, with 29 bases in between. The V gene's germline CDR1 is SGHRS and CDR2 YFSETQ. The CDR3 is made up of 20 amino acids.